The T cell receptor beta chain under discussion was sequenced for a study of graft-versus-host responses after intestinal transplantation. Study at large: Recipients uniformly received anti-thymocyte globulin induction, followed by tacrolimus and steroids for three to four years. Notes on the study in general: Early after transplant, HvG declines were associated with peak levels of circulating GvH clones.

Assay used: immunoSEQ multiplex PCR; TCRdb lists only in-frame clones, some missing. The sample has some 130,000 clones; roughly 91% are singletons. The sample holds one count of this clone. Its matching antigen is unknown. The CDR3 is made up of 14 amino acids. CDR1 and CDR2 from the germline V gene are SGHAT and FQNNGV. V lost 3 bases to trimming and J lost 7 bases; unmatched junction nucleotides: 9. The sequence came from a human donor who received an intestinal transplant. The specimen was unstimulated CD4+ T cells sorted from spleen or lymph node cells, collected before intestinal transplant. This chain connects TRBV11-2 to TRBJ2-7; the match to TRBD2 covers 7 bases. As DNA, the CDR3 is TGTGCCAGCAGCTTCAGCGGGGTTTCTTGGGAGCAGTACTTC. It translates to CASSFSGVSWEQYF. The entire variable domain, with the rest obtained from reference TRBV11-2 and TRBJ2-7, is as follows: EAGVAQSPRYKIIEKRQSVAFWCNPISGHATLYWYQQILGQGPKLLIQFQNNGVVDDSQLPKDRFSAERLKGVDSTLKIQPAKLEDSAVYLCASSFSGVSWEQYFGPGTRLTVT.